Each of the 23 T cell receptor beta chains below was sequenced from the same sample in a study of blood T cell repertoires in COVID-19. TCRdb's table, derived via immunoSEQ multiplex PCR, lists solely in-frame clones and lacks some. The top ten hold approximately 9.4% of the sample, which has 300,000 to 350,000 clones, approximately 86% seen once. Sequencing used peripheral blood. All receptors derive from a young man with COVID-19, enrolled during active disease.

The chain employs TRBV3-1 (or the pseudogene TRBV3-2) and TRBJ2-3; 8 bases are a match to TRBD2. V shed 4 bases, J shed 3 bases, and the junction held 12 bases outside the gene matches. The CDR3 is made up of 17 amino acids. Germline assignment: CDR1 LGHDT and CDR2 YNNKEL (reference sequence). The CDR3, as DNA: TGTGCCAGCAGCCCCATCCCGGGTAGCGGGGTTACAGATACGCAGTATTTT. It is translated as CASSPIPGSGVTDTQYF.

This clone was detected once. This CDR3 is also generated by other DNA sequences in the sample. The chain has TRBV27 and TRBJ2-7, with no clear D. This CDR3 has 11 amino acids. V was pared by 4 bases and J by 1 base, with 2 bases between. Germline CDR1 is MNHEY and CDR2 is SMNVEV (reference sequence). The CDR3 loop is CASSSSYEQYF. As DNA, the CDR3 is TGTGCCAGCAGTTCATCCTACGAGCAGTACTTC.

This clone was seen a handful of times. This chain joins TRBV5-1 and TRBJ2-5; D might be TRBD2 (6 bases). The V gene lost 3 bases and the J gene lost 0 bases, with 9 bases spanning the gap. The V gene's germline CDR1 is SGHRS and CDR2 YFSETQ. The CDR3 has 14 amino acids. The CDR3 loop reads CASSYGTYQETQYF. The CDR3 DNA is TGCGCCAGCAGCTACGGGACTTACCAAGAGACCCAGTACTTC. Drawing the rest from reference TRBV5-1 and TRBJ2-5, the complete variable domain is KAGVTQTPRYLIKTRGQQVTLSCSPISGHRSVSWYQQTPGQGLQFLFEYFSETQRNKGNFPGRFSGRQFSNSRSEMNVSTLELGDSALYLCASSYGTYQETQYFGPGTRLLVL.

This rearrangement joins TRBV12-3 or TRBV12-4 to TRBJ2-3; D is possibly TRBD1 (6 bases). CDR3 length equals 13 residues. With 2 bases removed from V and 8 bases from J, the gap between germline ends came to 11 bases. CDR3 residues: CASSLWGQVTQYF. CDR3 sequence (DNA): TGTGCCAGCAGTTTATGGGGGCAAGTTACGCAGTATTTT.

The chain employs TRBV6-5 and TRBJ2-7, with D possibly matching TRBD1 (5 bases). The CDR3 sequence is 13 residues long. CDR1 and CDR2 (germline): MNHEY, SVGAGI. The V end was cut by 6 bases, the J end by 3 bases, with 12 bases between. The CDR3 region is CASSPSTVYEQYF. CDR3 coding DNA: TGTGCCAGCAGCCCATCGACAGTCTACGAGCAGTACTTC.

The chain links TRBV7-6 to TRBJ1-3; 10 nucleotides line up with TRBD1. Unmatched junction bases numbered 7, after V lost 1 base and J lost 4 bases. Germline V gene lookup returns CDR1 SGHVS and CDR2 FNYEAQ. The CDR3 has 17 amino acids. The CDR3 loop is CASSLVARGQGGNTIYF. The CDR3 DNA sequence: TGTGCCAGCAGCTTAGTGGCGAGGGGACAGGGGGGAAACACCATATATTTT.

This sequence joins TRBV9 and TRBJ2-1; 11 nucleotides match TRBD2. The V gene end was trimmed by 1 base and the J gene end by 6 bases; junction bases not matched to a gene: 6. CDR1 is SGDLS, CDR2 YYNGEE, per germline. This CDR3 is 16 amino acids long. CDR3 sequence: CASSVTLLAGGNEQFF. For the CDR3, the DNA is TGTGCCAGCAGCGTAACCCTTCTAGCGGGGGGCAATGAGCAGTTCTTC.

V usage is TRBV28 and J usage is TRBJ2-1, with 9 bases matching TRBD1. Looked up from germline, CDR1 is MDHEN and CDR2 is SYDVKM. J gave up 6 bases and V 4 bases, and 7 bases lay outside the gene matches. The CDR3 extends over 15 amino acids. CDR3 sequence (DNA): TGTGCCAGCAGTTCCGGGACAGGGTCCCCCAATGAGCAGTTCTTC. It yields the protein CASSSGTGSPNEQFF. The full variable domain, in which reference TRBV28 and TRBJ2-1 provide the parts outside the CDR3, is DVKVTQSSRYLVKRTGEKVFLECVQDMDHENMFWYRQDPGLGLRLIYFSYDVKMKEKGDIPEGYSVSREKKERFSLILESASTNQTSMYLCASSSGTGSPNEQFFGPGTRLTVL.

The chain is built from TRBV4-1 and TRBJ1-2, with TRBD1 identical over 7 bases. Germline CDR1 MGHRA, CDR2 YSYEKL. The CDR3 runs to 17 residues. V was clipped by 0 bases and J by 4 bases; unmatched bases: 11. CDR3 loop: CASSQDSGTVSFYGYTF. Written as DNA, the CDR3 is TGCGCCAGCAGCCAAGATTCGGGGACAGTTTCCTTCTATGGCTACACCTTC.

This chain connects TRBV5-1 to TRBJ2-6; D remains ambiguous. The CDR3 sequence is 17 residues long. Trimming left V 0 bases short and J 0 bases short, with 10 bases between. Germline V CDR1 and CDR2: SGHRS, YFSETQ. This CDR3 is CASSLVVESSGANVLTF. The CDR3 DNA reads as TGCGCCAGCAGCTTGGTGGTAGAGAGCTCTGGGGCCAACGTCCTGACTTTC.

This clone appeared a single time. The CDR3 here is CASSQGDTRREKLFF. The CDR3 DNA reads TGTGCCAGCAGCCAGGGGGACACCCGAAGGGAAAAACTGTTTTTT. The chain links TRBV3-1 (or the pseudogene TRBV3-2) to TRBJ1-4, with D possibly being TRBD1 (6 bases). With 3 bases removed from V and 8 bases from J, the gap between germline ends came to 16 bases. Germline lookup yields CDR1 LGHDT and CDR2 YNNKEL (reference sequence). This CDR3 has 15 residues.

The chain has TRBV28 and TRBJ1-4; D remains unclear. Trimming removed 6 bases from V and 6 bases from J, with 5 bases in between. This CDR3 comprises 11 residues. CDR1 is MDHEN, CDR2 SYDVKM, per germline. The CDR3 coding sequence is TGTGCCAGCAGCATGTATGAAAAACTGTTTTTT. It translates to CASSMYEKLFF.

The chain joins TRBV5-1 to TRBJ2-7, with TRBD2 identical over 7 bases. Per germline, CDR1 SGHRS and CDR2 YFSETQ. V was clipped by 6 bases and J by 4 bases; unmatched bases: 16. CDR3 length: 16 residues. The CDR3 is CASTGRDPGGSYEQYF. CDR3 in DNA: TGCGCCAGCACGGGAAGAGACCCCGGGGGGTCTTACGAGCAGTACTTC.

The chain employs TRBV10-3 and TRBJ2-7; possible D gene TRBD1, 5 bases. The CDR3 has 14 amino acids. Per germline, CDR1 ENHRY and CDR2 SYGVKD. Trimming removed 2 bases from V and 1 base from J, with 9 bases in between. Written as DNA, the CDR3 is TGTGCCATCAGTGAGCGCAGGGTGTCCTACGAGCAGTACTTC. It codes for CAISERRVSYEQYF.

The V call is TRBV6-2 or TRBV6-3, the J call TRBJ1-1; tentatively, D is TRBD1 (6 bases). This CDR3 spans 13 amino acids. V was shortened by 5 bases and J by 4 bases, with 11 bases between the two germline ends. Per germline, CDR1 MNHEY and CDR2 SVGEGT. CDR3 DNA sequence: TGTGCCAGCAGTAGTGGACAGTTCACTGAAGCTTTCTTT. The encoded protein is CASSSGQFTEAFF.

The chain links TRBV7-2 to TRBJ2-7, with D perhaps TRBD1 (6 bases). The CDR3 length is 14 residues. V was shortened by 1 base and J by 2 bases, with 9 bases between the two germline ends. Germline loops: CDR1 SGHTA, CDR2 FQGNSA. The chain's CDR3 is CASSLDPGAYEQYF. The DNA of the CDR3 is TGTGCCAGCAGCTTAGATCCAGGGGCCTACGAGCAGTACTTC.

This chain uses TRBV11-2 with TRBJ1-2, with TRBD1 identical over 9 bases. Germline CDR1 and CDR2: SGHAT and FQNNGV. CDR3 length: 17 residues. V shed 5 bases, J shed 5 bases, and the junction held 15 bases outside the gene matches. CDR3 amino acids: CASSLQLTGTGIYGYTF. CDR3 DNA sequence: TGTGCCAGCAGCCTACAACTTACCGGGACAGGGATATATGGCTACACCTTC.

In nucleotides, the CDR3 is TGTGCCAGCAGGATCTGGGACAGAACGGTCACAGATACGCAGTATTTT. It encodes CASRIWDRTVTDTQYF. The rearrangement uses TRBV5-6 and TRBJ2-3; 7 bases agree with TRBD1. The CDR3 runs 16 residues. V was clipped by 5 bases and J by 2 bases; unmatched bases: 11. Per germline, CDR1 SGHDT and CDR2 YYEEEE. The full variable domain, completed using reference TRBV5-6 and TRBJ2-3, is DAGVTQSPTHLIKTRGQQVTLRCSPKSGHDTVSWYQQALGQGPQFIFQYYEEEERQRGNFPDRFSGHQFPNYSSELNVNALLLGDSALYLCASRIWDRTVTDTQYFGPGTRLTVL.

The table lists this clone with a count of one. The CDR3 sequence: CASSDRTSGTLGTGELFF. CDR3 nucleotides: TGTGCCAGCAGCGACCGGACTAGCGGCACCCTGGGAACCGGGGAGCTGTTTTTT. The J gene is TRBJ2-2, the V gene TRBV9, with TRBD2 matching over 10 bases. CDR1 is SGDLS and CDR2 is YYNGEE in the germline V gene. V gave up 3 bases and J gave up 5 bases; unmatched junction bases: 13. The CDR3 is 18 residues long.

In its sample, this clone was seen once. The chain is built from TRBV12-3 or TRBV12-4 and TRBJ1-2; the match to TRBD1 covers 7 bases. The length of the CDR3 is 13 residues. V shed 6 bases, J shed 6 bases, and the junction held 7 bases outside the gene matches. As DNA, the CDR3 is TGTGCCAGCAGGTTCTCAGGGGGAAATGGCTACACCTTC. Translation gives CASRFSGGNGYTF.

The gene calls are TRBV7-9 and TRBJ2-7; D remains ambiguous. This CDR3 is 16 amino acids long. Germline lookup yields CDR1 SEHNR and CDR2 FQNEAQ (reference sequence). V lost 5 bases, J lost 0 bases, and 17 bases lay in between. The CDR3 is CASSPQWRLSSYEQYF. The CDR3 DNA sequence: TGTGCCAGCAGCCCTCAATGGCGGCTTAGCTCCTACGAGCAGTACTTC.

The gene calls are TRBV28 and TRBJ1-5; 8 nucleotides match TRBD1. Germline V gene data show CDR1 as MDHEN and CDR2 as SYDVKM. CDR3 length equals 15 residues. The trim removed 7 bases at V and 1 base at J, leaving 6 bases unmatched. The CDR3 coding sequence is TGTGCCAGCAAGGCAGGGGGCCAAAGCAATCAGCCCCAGCATTTT. As protein: CASKAGGQSNQPQHF. The full variable domain, in which reference TRBV28 and TRBJ1-5 provide the parts outside the CDR3, is DVKVTQSSRYLVKRTGEKVFLECVQDMDHENMFWYRQDPGLGLRLIYFSYDVKMKEKGDIPEGYSVSREKKERFSLILESASTNQTSMYLCASKAGGQSNQPQHFGDGTRLSIL.

This chain connects TRBV21-1 to TRBJ1-2. TRBV21-1 has pseudogene status. The CDR3 is made up of 15 amino acids. The CDR3 DNA reads as TGTGCCAGCAGCAAAGGTGGGGGGATGAACTATGGCTACACCTTC. Protein: CASSKGGGMNYGYTF.